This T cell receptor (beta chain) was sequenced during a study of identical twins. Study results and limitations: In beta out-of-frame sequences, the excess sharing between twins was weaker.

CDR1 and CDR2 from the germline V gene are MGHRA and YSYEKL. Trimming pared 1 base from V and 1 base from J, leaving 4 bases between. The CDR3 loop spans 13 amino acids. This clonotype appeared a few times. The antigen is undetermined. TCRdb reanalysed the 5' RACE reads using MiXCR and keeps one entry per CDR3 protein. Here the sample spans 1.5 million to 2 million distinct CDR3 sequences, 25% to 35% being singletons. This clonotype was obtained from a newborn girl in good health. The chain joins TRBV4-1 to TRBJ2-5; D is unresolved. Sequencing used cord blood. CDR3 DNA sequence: TGCGCCAGCAGCCAAGTCTTCCAAGAGACCCAGTACTTC. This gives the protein CASSQVFQETQYF.